In this sample, the clone carrying this T cell receptor (beta chain) turned up many times. Its antigen is still unknown. This entry is derived from a study of neurological immune-mediated disorders. Study-level points and caveats: One cluster of related CDR3 sequences contained, by phylogenetic grouping, the repertoires of 18 of 34 multiple sclerosis patients and formed a possible signature.

TCRdb itself ran the 5' RACE reads through MiXCR, one entry per CDR3 protein. The sample contains about 62,000 distinct CDR3 sequences, 3% to 4% of which appear only once. The unsorted libraries originated from 2 million PBMCs that had been stored at -80 C. The CDR3 contains 11 residues. Germline loops: CDR1 DFQATT, CDR2 SNEGSKA (reference sequence). V was clipped by 6 bases and J by 2 bases, with 7 bases between them. The sequenced material came from PBMCs. The rearrangement joins TRBV20-1 to TRBJ1-1; D remains ambiguous. The origin of this receptor is a woman in her 50s with multiple sclerosis. CDR3 loop: CSAPINTEAFF. In DNA form, the CDR3 reads TGCAGTGCACCGATTAACACTGAAGCTTTCTTT.